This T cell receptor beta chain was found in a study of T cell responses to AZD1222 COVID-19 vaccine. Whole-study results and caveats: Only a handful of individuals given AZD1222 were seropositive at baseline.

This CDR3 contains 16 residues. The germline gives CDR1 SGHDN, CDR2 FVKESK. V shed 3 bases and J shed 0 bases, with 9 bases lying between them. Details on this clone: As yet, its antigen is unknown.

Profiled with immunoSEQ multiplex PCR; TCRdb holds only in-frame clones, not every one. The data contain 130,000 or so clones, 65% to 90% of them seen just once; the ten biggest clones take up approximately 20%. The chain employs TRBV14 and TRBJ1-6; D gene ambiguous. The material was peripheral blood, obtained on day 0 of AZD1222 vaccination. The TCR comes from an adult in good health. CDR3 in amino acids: CASSHLTSSYNSPLHF. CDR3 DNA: TGTGCCAGCAGCCACCTTACGAGCTCCTATAATTCACCCCTCCACTTT.